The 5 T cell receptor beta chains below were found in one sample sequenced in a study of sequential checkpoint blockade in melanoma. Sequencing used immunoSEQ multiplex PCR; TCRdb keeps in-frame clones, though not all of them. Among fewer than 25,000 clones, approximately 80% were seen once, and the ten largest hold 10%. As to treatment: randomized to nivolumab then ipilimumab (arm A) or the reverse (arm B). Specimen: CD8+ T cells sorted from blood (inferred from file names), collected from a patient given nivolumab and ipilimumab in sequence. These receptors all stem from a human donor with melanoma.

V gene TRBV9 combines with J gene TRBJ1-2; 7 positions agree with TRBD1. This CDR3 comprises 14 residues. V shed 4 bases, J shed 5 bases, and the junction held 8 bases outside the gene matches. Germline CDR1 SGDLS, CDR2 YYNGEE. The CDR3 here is CASSYRQGQYGYTF. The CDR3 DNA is TGTGCCAGCAGCTACCGACAGGGACAATATGGCTACACCTTC.

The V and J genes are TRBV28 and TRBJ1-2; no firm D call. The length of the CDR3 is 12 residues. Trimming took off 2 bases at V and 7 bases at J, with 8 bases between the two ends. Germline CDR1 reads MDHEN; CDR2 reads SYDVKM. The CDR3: CASSLGEGGYTF. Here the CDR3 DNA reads TGTGCCAGCAGTTTAGGGGAGGGTGGCTACACCTTC.

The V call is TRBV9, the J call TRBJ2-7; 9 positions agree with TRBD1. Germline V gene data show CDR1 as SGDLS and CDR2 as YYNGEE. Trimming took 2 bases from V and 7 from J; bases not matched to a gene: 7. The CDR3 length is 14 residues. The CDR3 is CASSVGTGPWEQYF. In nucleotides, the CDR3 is TGTGCCAGCAGCGTCGGGACAGGGCCATGGGAGCAGTACTTC.

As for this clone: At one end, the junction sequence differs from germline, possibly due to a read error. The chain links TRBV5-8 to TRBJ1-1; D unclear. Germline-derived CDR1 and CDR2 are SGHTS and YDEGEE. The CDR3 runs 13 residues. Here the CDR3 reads CASSFGENPEAFF. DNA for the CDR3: TGTGCCAGCAGCTTTGGAGAGAACCCTGAAGCTTTCTTT.

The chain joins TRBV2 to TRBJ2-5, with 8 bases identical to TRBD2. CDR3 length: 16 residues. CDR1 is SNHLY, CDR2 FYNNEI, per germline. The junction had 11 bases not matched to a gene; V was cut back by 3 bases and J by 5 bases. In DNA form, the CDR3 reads TGTGCCAGCAGTGATCTCGCTAGCGGGTTAATGGAGACCCAGTACTTC. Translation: CASSDLASGLMETQYF.